These T cell receptor beta chains were read from a single sample in a study of T cell repertoires in cytomegalovirus infection. One entry per CDR3 protein, called by TCRdb with MiXCR from the reads. The sample has roughly 200,000 distinct CDR3 sequences, about a tenth seen once; the top ten hold about 5%. The specimen was PBMCs. These receptors all stem from a human donor in good health (CMV status not recorded). Some clones in this sample may be carry-over from other donors' samples. The CDR3 runs from the conserved cysteine through the conserved F or W. A D gene is named only where the DNA matches it firmly. For some rows the clone size is stated as once, few or many, or as a class when expanded; others skip it.

v_gene,j_gene,abundance,d_gene,CDR3aa,CDR3nt
TRBV12-3/TRBV12-4,TRBJ1-3,-,-,CASSNQPGNTIYF,TGTGCCAGCAGCAATCAACCAGGAAACACCATATATTTT
TRBV7-2,TRBJ2-3,many,TRBD1,CASSLQGAGDTQYF,TGTGCCAGCAGCTTGCAGGGGGCAGGGGATACGCAGTATTTT
TRBV6-2/TRBV6-3,TRBJ2-7,many,-,CASTSDRRYEQYF,TGTGCCAGCACAAGTGACCGTCGCTACGAGCAGTACTTC
TRBV28,TRBJ2-5,many,-,CASSSPDGEETQYF,TGTGCCAGCAGTTCCCCGGACGGAGAAGAGACCCAGTACTTC
TRBV7-2,TRBJ2-7,many,-,CASSPRTYSSYEQYF,TGTGCCAGCAGCCCTCGGACTTACAGCTCCTACGAGCAGTACTTC
TRBV7-2,TRBJ2-3,many,-,CASSLVAGIGVRTASTDTQYF,TGTGCCAGCAGCTTAGTCGCTGGTATCGGCGTTCGGACAGCTAGCACAGATACGCAGTATTTT
TRBV24-1,TRBJ2-1,many,-,CATSGEWATEQFF,TGTGCCACCAGTGGGGAGTGGGCGACTGAGCAGTTCTTC
TRBV7-2,TRBJ1-3,many,TRBD1,CASSNRGQRGNTIYF,TGTGCCAGCAGCAACAGGGGGCAGAGAGGAAACACCATATATTTT
TRBV6-2/TRBV6-3,TRBJ1-4,many,-,CASSYRGPPNEKLFF,TGTGCCAGCAGTTATCGGGGGCCGCCTAATGAAAAACTGTTTTTT
TRBV7-2,TRBJ2-1,many,-,CASSLTATSEQFF,TGTGCCAGCAGCTTAACAGCCACCAGTGAGCAGTTCTTC
TRBV5-1,TRBJ1-6,few,-,CASSLGTRGRPYNSPLHF,TGCGCCAGCAGCCTAGGAACCAGGGGACGCCCCTATAATTCACCCCTCCACTTT
TRBV30,TRBJ2-5,few,-,CACNGHGVGETQYF,TGTGCCTGCAACGGACACGGGGTGGGCGAGACCCAGTACTTC
TRBV7-2,TRBJ2-1,many,TRBD1,CASSWGQNNEQFF,TGTGCCAGCAGCTGGGGACAGAACAATGAGCAGTTCTTC
TRBV12-3/TRBV12-4,TRBJ2-6,many,-,CASASSGANVLTF,TGTGCCAGCGCCAGCTCTGGGGCCAACGTCCTGACTTTC
TRBV14,TRBJ2-7,-,-,CASSPGHAYEQYF,TGTGCCAGCAGCCCCGGACATGCCTACGAGCAGTACTTC
TRBV7-8,TRBJ1-2,many,-,CASSSAPGSPNYGYTF,TGTGCCAGCAGCTCCGCCCCCGGGAGCCCAAACTATGGCTACACCTTC
TRBV28,TRBJ2-7,few,-,CASSFHSHYEQYF,TGTGCCAGCAGTTTCCACAGCCACTACGAGCAGTACTTC
TRBV7-2,TRBJ2-3,many,TRBD2,CASSRPPGGGRITDTQYF,TGTGCCAGCAGTCGGCCGCCAGGAGGCGGGAGGATCACAGATACGCAGTATTTT
TRBV7-2,TRBJ1-5,many,TRBD1,CASNLIAGTGGSQPQHF,TGTGCCAGCAATCTAATCGCCGGGACAGGAGGTTCTCAGCCCCAGCATTTT
TRBV3-1,TRBJ1-5,-,-,CASSQYNSNQPQHF,TGTGCCAGCAGCCAATATAATAGTAACCAGCCCCAGCATTTT
TRBV7-2,TRBJ2-7,many,TRBD2,CASSLQAGAFYEQYF,TGTGCCAGCAGCTTACAAGCGGGGGCCTTCTACGAGCAGTACTTC
TRBV28,TRBJ1-5,-,-,CASSRAGTQPQHF,TGTGCCAGCAGTAGGGCAGGCACCCAGCCCCAGCATTTT
TRBV28,TRBJ2-1,-,-,CASSFRYLTPSYNEQFF,TGTGCCAGCAGTTTCCGATATTTAACCCCCTCCTACAATGAGCAGTTCTTC
TRBV7-2,TRBJ2-3,few,TRBD2,CASSYGTSQRTDTQYF,TGTGCCAGCAGCTATGGGACTAGTCAAAGGACAGATACGCAGTATTTT
TRBV7-2,TRBJ2-2,many,-,CASSLVGGEAGELFF,TGTGCCAGCAGCTTAGTGGGGGGCGAAGCCGGGGAGCTGTTTTTT
TRBV28,TRBJ1-5,many,-,CASSFYRVSNQPQHF,TGTGCCAGCAGTTTTTACAGGGTTAGCAATCAGCCCCAGCATTTT
TRBV19,TRBJ1-1,many,-,CASRLTATEAFF,TGTGCCAGTAGACTGACAGCAACTGAAGCTTTCTTT
TRBV7-6,TRBJ2-6,many,-,CASSPRVGILPEVLTF,TGTGCCAGCAGCCCCCGCGTTGGGATCCTCCCCGAAGTCCTGACTTTC
TRBV6-6,TRBJ1-2,few,-,CASSPLWVRSDGYTF,TGTGCCAGCAGTCCACTCTGGGTCAGGTCAGATGGCTACACCTTC
TRBV20-1,TRBJ1-2,-,-,CSASGGNGYTF,TGCAGTGCTAGTGGCGGAAATGGCTACACCTTC
TRBV29-1,TRBJ1-4,few,-,CSVVGGGGNEKLFF,TGCAGCGTTGTAGGGGGAGGGGGAAATGAAAAACTGTTTTTT
TRBV7-9,TRBJ1-1,many,TRBD1,CASSPAGTGEAFF,TGTGCCAGCAGCCCAGCCGGGACAGGGGAAGCTTTCTTT
TRBV7-4,TRBJ1-1,few,-,CASSRQVGGLSTEAFF,TGTGCCAGCAGCCGTCAAGTTGGGGGGTTGAGCACTGAAGCTTTCTTT
TRBV7-2,TRBJ2-1,many,-,CASSLVGYAYNEQFF,TGTGCCAGCAGCTTAGTAGGGTACGCGTACAATGAGCAGTTCTTC
TRBV2,TRBJ1-1,few,-,CASSRTTEAFF,TGTGCCAGCAGCCGAACAACGGAAGCTTTCTTT
TRBV7-2,TRBJ2-7,many,-,CASNSGLDISYEQYF,TGTGCCAGCAACTCCGGGTTGGACATTTCCTACGAGCAGTACTTC
TRBV5-4,TRBJ2-2,few,-,CASSLGQPSNTGELFF,TGTGCCAGCAGCTTAGGCCAGCCATCGAACACCGGGGAGCTGTTTTTT
TRBV7-2,TRBJ2-3,many,TRBD2,CASSLRASGSATDTQYF,TGTGCCAGCAGCTTAAGGGCTAGCGGGAGTGCCACAGATACGCAGTATTTT
TRBV28,TRBJ1-2,many,-,CASSFDDRLNYGYTF,TGTGCCAGCAGTTTTGACGACAGGCTTAACTATGGCTACACCTTC
TRBV6-1,TRBJ2-7,many,-,CASTRDTSRGAQYF,TGTGCCAGCACCAGAGACACGTCACGGGGGGCCCAGTACTTC